This TCR beta chain was profiled in a study of vaccination effects on CD4 cells after COVID-19. CDR1 is SGHTS, CDR2 YDEGEE, per germline. V gave up 7 bases and J gave up 4 bases, with 17 bases separating them. The CDR3 contains 14 residues. General study points: Marked clonal contraction of infection- and vaccine-induced clones was seen late after vaccination.

This clone appeared once. Its antigen is not identified. Method: immunoSEQ multiplex PCR; TCRdb's copy keeps in-frame clones and lacks some. The sample has tens of thousands of clones, 79% seen once. In the ViraFEST assay, antigen-specific CD4+ clonotypes were identified by expansion after peptide-pool stimulation. Subsequent to a culture period of about nine days, CD4+ T cells were isolated. The healthy vaccine recipients, who had no prior SARS-CoV-2 infection, showed negative nucleocapsid antibodies. Researchers swapped half the medium for IL-2 medium on both days 3 and 7. The J gene is TRBJ1-1, the V gene TRBV5-8, with D possibly TRBD1 on 6 matching bases. The TCR comes from a human donor who received a COVID-19 vaccine. The sequencing here drew on CD4+ T cells from PBMCs cultured with HCoV-OC43 spike peptides, taken before COVID-19 vaccination. Subset indicated: HCoV-OC43 spike overlapping peptide pool stimulation. CDR3 nucleotides: TGTGCCAGCCCCTCTTTGGGGGGCACCACTGAAGCTTTCTTT. It is translated as CASPSLGGTTEAFF.